These 17 T cell receptor beta chains were all obtained from the same sample, sequenced in a study of identical twins. Via MiXCR, TCRdb re-called the 5' RACE reads, giving one row per CDR3 protein. Of 240,000 or so distinct CDR3 sequences in the sample, over 9.5% were seen once. These data were also filed under a second study, of yellow fever vaccine responses in identical twins.

The sequencing input was memory (CD45RO+) T cells sorted from blood. The origin of the receptors is a woman aged 18-35 years in good health.

This clonotype was counted ten times or more. The CDR3 coding sequence is TGCGCCAGCAGCTTCAGGGATTTTGGTTATGGCTACACCTTC. It is translated as CASSFRDFGYGYTF. The chain carries TRBV5-1 and TRBJ1-2; TRBD1 is a possible D gene (5 bases). The germline V and J ends were trimmed by 2 bases and 5 bases, with 13 bases remaining between them. The CDR3 length is 14 residues. CDR1 is SGHRS, CDR2 YFSETQ, per germline.

At least ten counts were recorded for this clonotype. This rearrangement joins TRBV6-5 to TRBJ1-4; D is ambiguous. CDR3 length: 13 residues. The V end was cut by 0 bases, the J end by 5 bases, with 4 bases between. The germline gives CDR1 MNHEY, CDR2 SVGAGI. The CDR3 loop is CASSYSINEKLFF. DNA for the CDR3: TGTGCCAGCAGTTACTCCATAAATGAAAAACTGTTTTTT.

This clonotype showed up just a few times. The chain carries TRBV6-2 or TRBV6-3 and TRBJ1-5; D ambiguous. CDR1 and CDR2 (germline): MNHEY, SVGEGT. The CDR3 length is 14 residues. Trimming removed 1 base from V and 0 bases from J, with 4 bases in between. The CDR3 reads CASSYLYSNQPQHF. Written as DNA, the CDR3 is TGTGCCAGCAGTTACTTGTATAGCAATCAGCCCCAGCATTTT.

The chain has TRBV4-2 and TRBJ1-1; a weak D match, TRBD1 (5 bases). The CDR3 is made up of 18 amino acids. CDR1 is LGHNA and CDR2 is YNFKEQ in the germline V gene. Trimming removed 0 bases from V and 4 bases from J, with 21 bases in between. For the CDR3, the DNA is TGTGCCAGCAGCCAAGATGGTCAGACACAGGTCGGCGGCACTGAAGCTTTCTTT. It translates to CASSQDGQTQVGGTEAFF.

V usage is TRBV11-2 and J usage is TRBJ2-6; D is unresolved. The germline gives CDR1 SGHAT, CDR2 FQNNGV. The CDR3 covers 15 residues. The V end lost 5 bases, the J end lost 1 base, and 9 bases lay between the germline ends. The CDR3 reads CASSLTVSGANVLTF. CDR3 DNA: TGTGCCAGCAGCCTGACGGTGTCTGGGGCCAACGTCCTGACTTTC.

This clonotype was seen a few times. The rearrangement joins TRBV4-2 to TRBJ2-7; 12 bases fit TRBD2. The ends lost 4 bases at V and 2 bases at J; junction bases unmatched: 18. Looked up from germline, CDR1 is LGHNA and CDR2 is YNFKEQ. The CDR3 is 20 residues long. CDR3 sequence (DNA): TGTGCCAGCAGCCGATATTATAAACTGGAACTAGCGGGAGGACCCTACGAGCAGTACTTC. This translates into CASSRYYKLELAGGPYEQYF.

This clonotype has only a few counts. The chain couples TRBV5-4 to TRBJ2-1; no clear D gene. The V gene lost 1 base and the J gene lost 5 bases, with 7 bases spanning the gap. The CDR3 consists of 13 residues. The V gene's germline CDR1 is SGHNT and CDR2 YYREEE (reference sequence). The CDR3 sequence is CASSLNSNNEQFF. CDR3 nucleotide sequence: TGTGCCAGCAGCTTGAACAGTAACAATGAGCAGTTCTTC. Complete variable domain (other parts from reference TRBV5-4 and TRBJ2-1): ETGVTQSPTHLIKTRGQQVTLRCSSQSGHNTVSWYQQALGQGPQFIFQYYREEENGRGNFPPRFSGLQFPNYSSELNVNALELDDSALYLCASSLNSNNEQFFGPGTRLTVL.

The chain is built from TRBV11-1 and TRBJ2-3; 13 nucleotides line up with TRBD2. CDR1 is SGHAT and CDR2 is FQDESV in the germline V gene (reference sequence). CDR3 length: 18 residues. V dropped 5 bases and J dropped 0; count of bases not matched to a gene: 8. The CDR3 DNA reads TGTGCCAGCAGCCCCGGGACTAGCGGGGTTCCTAGCACAGATACGCAGTATTTT. It specifies CASSPGTSGVPSTDTQYF. The variable domain in full, completed from reference TRBV11-1 and TRBJ2-3, reads EAEVAQSPRYKITEKSQAVAFWCDPISGHATLYWYRQILGQGPELLVQFQDESVVDDSQLPKDRFSAERLKGVDSTLKIQPAELGDSAMYLCASSPGTSGVPSTDTQYFGPGTRLTVL.

The sample holds a few counts of this clonotype. V gene TRBV28 combines with J gene TRBJ2-1; TRBD1 aligns across 9 bases. Germline V gives CDR1 MDHEN, CDR2 SYDVKM. The V and J ends lost 8 bases and 8 bases, in that order; junction bases with no gene match: 7. This CDR3 is built from 13 residues. The CDR3 sequence: CASLDRGKDEQFF. In DNA form, the CDR3 reads TGTGCCAGCCTAGACAGGGGGAAGGATGAGCAGTTCTTC.

Ten or more counts support this clonotype. The J gene is TRBJ2-3, the V gene TRBV20-1; D is ambiguous. Germline V gene sequence: CDR1 DFQATT, CDR2 SNEGSKA (reference sequence). Trimming removed 3 bases at V and 7 bases at J, with 17 bases between. This CDR3 comprises 14 residues. The CDR3: CSASLDGRMNTQYF. The CDR3 DNA reads TGCAGTGCTAGTCTGGACGGCCGTATGAATACGCAGTATTTT.

In its sample, this clonotype was seen a few times. V usage is TRBV5-6 and J usage is TRBJ2-7; D is uncertain. Germline V gene sequence: CDR1 SGHDT, CDR2 YYEEEE. The CDR3 loop spans 12 amino acids. The V end was cut by 2 bases, the J end by 4 bases, with 7 bases between. CDR3 sequence: CASSFDTYEQYF. CDR3 in DNA: TGTGCCAGCAGCTTCGACACTTACGAGCAGTACTTC.

This clonotype was recorded at least ten times. This rearrangement joins TRBV12-3 or TRBV12-4 to TRBJ1-6, with D maybe TRBD1 (5 bases). This CDR3 is built from 14 residues. Trimming took 7 bases from V and 7 from J, leaving 14 bases between them. CDR3 bases: TGTGCCAGCAACCGGCCGGGGCCCAATTCACCCCTCCACTTT. Amino acid sequence: CASNRPGPNSPLHF.

This clonotype was seen more than once but under ten times. The chain recombines TRBV2 with TRBJ2-7; D remains unclear. The CDR3 covers 11 residues. V gave up 7 bases and J gave up 6 bases, with 10 bases separating them. CDR1 SNHLY and CDR2 FYNNEI come from the germline V gene. CDR3 sequence (DNA): TGTGCCAGCACGGGCGGACCCGAGCAGTACTTC. Translating it yields CASTGGPEQYF.

The V call is TRBV14, the J call TRBJ1-2; D gene ambiguous. The length of the CDR3 is 15 residues. V was cut by 0 bases and J by 2 bases, with 10 bases left in between. Germline V gene sequence: CDR1 SGHDN, CDR2 FVKESK. The CDR3 DNA sequence: TGTGCCAGCAGCCAAGACGTGGCATGGAACTATGGCTACACCTTC. Its protein product is CASSQDVAWNYGYTF.

Ten or more counts support this clonotype. The chain couples TRBV20-1 to TRBJ2-7, with D perhaps TRBD2 (7 bases). The CDR3 length is 14 residues. V was trimmed by 1 base and J by 3 bases, leaving 13 bases between them. The germline V gene has CDR1 DFQATT and CDR2 SNEGSKA (reference sequence). CDR3 DNA: TGCAGTGCTAGAGCTGGGGGGGGCGGCTACGAGCAGTACTTC. This gives the protein CSARAGGGGYEQYF.

V and J are TRBV2 and TRBJ1-5; no firm D call. CDR3 length equals 13 residues. Trimming took 2 bases from V and 7 from J, leaving 9 bases between them. Germline lookup yields CDR1 SNHLY and CDR2 FYNNEI. Here the CDR3 DNA reads TGTGCCAGCAGTGAAACGGTCAGACAGCCCCAGCATTTT. Residues: CASSETVRQPQHF.

At least ten counts were recorded for this clonotype. The rearrangement joins TRBV5-1 to TRBJ2-5; 13 bases fit TRBD2. The length of the CDR3 is 15 residues. Germline CDR1 SGHRS, CDR2 YFSETQ. Losses at the gene ends were 0 bases for V and 4 bases for J; bases not matched to a gene: 0. CDR3 protein: CASSLGTSGRETQYF. The DNA for the CDR3 is TGCGCCAGCAGCTTGGGGACTAGCGGGAGAGAGACCCAGTACTTC.